What follows describes a single T cell receptor beta chain. The sample carries other DNA sequences with the same CDR3. The data derive from a study of blood T cell repertoires in COVID-19. Study details: Collection of acute and convalescent COVID-19 samples took place in the United States, Italy and Spain. Sources were T cells, B-cell-depleted T cells, or PBMCs; the material itself was cDNA or gDNA.

CDR3 length equals 14 residues. V lost 3 bases and J 0 bases, leaving 11 bases between the germline ends. In germline, CDR1 is DFQATT, CDR2 SNEGSKA (reference sequence). Sequencing was performed with immunoSEQ multiplex PCR; in TCRdb, only in-frame clones are kept and a portion is missing. The repertoire consists of hundreds of thousands of clones, with about 90% occurring once and the leading ten covering around 3.5%. V usage is TRBV20-1 and J usage is TRBJ1-1, with a weak D call TRBD1 (5 bases). The source is a woman aged 18 to 35 who had recovered from COVID-19. The sequenced material came from peripheral blood. CDR3 amino acids: CSASPGGLNTEAFF. The DNA of the CDR3 is TGCAGTGCTAGTCCTGGGGGGTTGAACACTGAAGCTTTCTTT.